This TCR beta chain was captured by sequencing in a study of shared clonotypes between healthy human individuals. Using immunoSEQ multiplex PCR, the repertoire was profiled, and TCRdb retains in-frame clones only, with some absent. The table lists about half a million clones, around 79% of them singletons. The V gene's germline CDR1 is GTSNPN and CDR2 SVGIG (reference sequence). This CDR3 has 15 amino acids. With 1 base clipped from V and 4 bases from J, the junction kept 7 bases outside the gene matches. The clonotype was recovered from a woman in her 40s in good health. Some clones in this sample may be carry-over from other donors' samples. The V gene is TRBV30, the J gene TRBJ2-1; TRBD2 aligns across 7 bases. The sample taken for sequencing was PBMCs. This chain's CDR3 is CAWSEVAGAYNEQFF. In DNA form, the CDR3 reads TGTGCCTGGAGTGAGGTGGCGGGAGCATACAATGAGCAGTTCTTC.